The source of this T cell receptor beta chain is a study of blood T cell repertoires in COVID-19. About the research overall: Donors in the United States, Italy and Spain gave samples during acute or convalescent COVID-19. T cells, B-cell-depleted T cells, or PBMCs supplied cDNA or gDNA.

Germline loops: CDR1 MNHEY, CDR2 SVGAGI. The CDR3 is 15 residues long. The V end was cut by 0 bases, the J end by 8 bases, with 14 bases between. Methods used by the authors: Amplification with reference gene primers provided the estimates of nucleated cell counts. Only in-frame clones appear in the TCRdb table, and some are missing; sequencing was by immunoSEQ multiplex PCR. V, J and clone size are those of that table, while D and trimming were read from the DNA. The sample has about 390,000 clones, around 87% seen once; the top ten hold over 2%. One Seattle source followed patients from active infection through their disease course.

This sequence joins TRBV6-5 and TRBJ1-3; D is possibly TRBD1 (6 bases). This TCR came from a woman aged 55 to 70 with COVID-19, enrolled during active disease. Specimen: peripheral blood. CDR3 bases: TGTGCCAGCAGTTACTCGATAAGCCAGGGGCACACCATATATTTT. This gives the protein CASSYSISQGHTIYF.